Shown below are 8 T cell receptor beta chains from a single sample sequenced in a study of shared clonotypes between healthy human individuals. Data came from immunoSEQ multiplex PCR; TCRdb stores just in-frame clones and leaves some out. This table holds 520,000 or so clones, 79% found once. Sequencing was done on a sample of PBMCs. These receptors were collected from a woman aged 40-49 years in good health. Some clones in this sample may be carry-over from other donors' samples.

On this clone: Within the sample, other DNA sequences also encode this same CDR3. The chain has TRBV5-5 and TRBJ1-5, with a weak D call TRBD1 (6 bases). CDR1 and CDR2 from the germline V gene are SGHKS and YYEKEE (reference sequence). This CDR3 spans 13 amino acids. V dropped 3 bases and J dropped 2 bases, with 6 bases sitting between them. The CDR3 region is CASSWTGNQPQHF. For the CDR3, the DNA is TGTGCCAGCAGCTGGACAGGCAATCAGCCCCAGCATTTT.

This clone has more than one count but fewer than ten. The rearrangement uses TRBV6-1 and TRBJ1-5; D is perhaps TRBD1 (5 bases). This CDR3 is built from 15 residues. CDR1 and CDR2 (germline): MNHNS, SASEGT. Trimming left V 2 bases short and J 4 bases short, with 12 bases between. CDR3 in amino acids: CASSEWGRGNQPQHF. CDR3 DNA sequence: TGTGCCAGCAGTGAATGGGGGAGGGGAAATCAGCCCCAGCATTTT.

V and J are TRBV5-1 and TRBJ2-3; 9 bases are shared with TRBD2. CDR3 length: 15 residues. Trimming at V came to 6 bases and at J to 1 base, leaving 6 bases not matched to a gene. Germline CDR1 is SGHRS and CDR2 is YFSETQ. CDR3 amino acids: CASTNPSGGTDTQYF. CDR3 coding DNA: TGCGCCAGCACCAATCCTAGCGGGGGCACAGATACGCAGTATTTT.

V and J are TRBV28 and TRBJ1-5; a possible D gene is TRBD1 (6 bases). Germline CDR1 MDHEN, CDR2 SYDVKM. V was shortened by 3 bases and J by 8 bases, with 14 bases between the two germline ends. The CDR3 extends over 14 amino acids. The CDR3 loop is CASSFWQGWEPQHF. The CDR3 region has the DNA TGTGCCAGCAGTTTTTGGCAGGGGTGGGAGCCCCAGCATTTT.

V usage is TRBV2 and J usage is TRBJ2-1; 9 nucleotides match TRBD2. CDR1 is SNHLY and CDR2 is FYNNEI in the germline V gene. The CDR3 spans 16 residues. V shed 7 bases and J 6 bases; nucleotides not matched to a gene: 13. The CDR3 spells CASIRTSDTSGNEQFF. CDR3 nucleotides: TGTGCCAGCATCCGGACTAGCGATACGTCCGGCAATGAGCAGTTCTTC.

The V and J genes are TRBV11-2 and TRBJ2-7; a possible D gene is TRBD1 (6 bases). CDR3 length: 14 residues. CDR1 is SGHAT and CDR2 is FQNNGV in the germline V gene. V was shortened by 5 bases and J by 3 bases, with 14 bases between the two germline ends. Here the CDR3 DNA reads TGTGCCAGCAGCAGCAACAGGGAACTCTACGAGCAGTACTTC. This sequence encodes CASSSNRELYEQYF.

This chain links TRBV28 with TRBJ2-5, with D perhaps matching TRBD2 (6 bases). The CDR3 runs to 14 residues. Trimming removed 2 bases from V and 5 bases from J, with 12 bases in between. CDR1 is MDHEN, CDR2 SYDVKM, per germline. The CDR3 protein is CASSLAGLLETQYF. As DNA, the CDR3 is TGTGCCAGCAGTTTAGCGGGACTTTTGGAGACCCAGTACTTC.

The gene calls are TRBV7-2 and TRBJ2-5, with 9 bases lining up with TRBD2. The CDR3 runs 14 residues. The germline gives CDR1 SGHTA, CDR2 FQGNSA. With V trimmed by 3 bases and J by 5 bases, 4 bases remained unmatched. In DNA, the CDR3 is TGTGCCAGCAGCTTTAGCGGGAGAAGTGAGACCCAGTACTTC. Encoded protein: CASSFSGRSETQYF.